These 2 T cell receptor beta chains were sequenced from one sample in a study of cytomegalovirus exposure and HLA in healthy donors (dated by TCRdb to the late 2010s). To prepare the library, the immunoSEQ multiplex PCR assay was applied. The multiplex PCR relied on a mix of 60 forward primers for TCR Vbeta segments and 13 reverse primers for TCR Jbeta segments. TCRdb retrieved this table from immuneACCESS and kept in-frame rearrangements only. Not all clones are present; in checked studies, unresolved V genes account for under half, and no reason is known for the remainder. Present in this sample are 200,000 to 300,000 clones, approximately 84% of which were seen just once. The ten most abundant clones make up more than 1.5% of the sample. The sample consisted of PBMCs. These receptors were obtained from a woman in her thirties or forties in good health and CMV-seropositive.

This chain links TRBV7-2 with TRBJ1-5, with 9 bases fitting TRBD1. The CDR3 is 15 residues long. Looked up from germline, CDR1 is SGHTA and CDR2 is FQGNSA. V lost 5 bases and J lost 4; bases outside the gene matches: 6. The CDR3 DNA is TGTGCCAGCAGCCCACCGGGACAGGGAAATCAGCCCCAGCATTTT. This codes for CASSPPGQGNQPQHF. The full variable domain, with the rest looked up from reference TRBV7-2 and TRBJ1-5, is GAGVSQSPSNKVTEKGKDVELRCDPISGHTALYWYRQSLGQGLEFLIYFQGNSAPDKSGLPSDRFSAERTGGSVSTLTIQRTQQEDSAVYLCASSPPGQGNQPQHFGDGTRLSIL.

The CDR3 DNA is TGTGCCAGCAGTTACTCGTCGGGCAGGGACTCCTACGAGCAGTACTTC. Translating gives CASSYSSGRDSYEQYF. The J gene is TRBJ2-7, the V gene TRBV6-5; the D gene is possibly TRBD1 (5 bases). Between the trimmed V and J ends, which lost 0 bases and 0 bases, there was a span of 12 bases. Germline CDR1 is MNHEY and CDR2 is SVGAGI. This CDR3 is 16 amino acids long.